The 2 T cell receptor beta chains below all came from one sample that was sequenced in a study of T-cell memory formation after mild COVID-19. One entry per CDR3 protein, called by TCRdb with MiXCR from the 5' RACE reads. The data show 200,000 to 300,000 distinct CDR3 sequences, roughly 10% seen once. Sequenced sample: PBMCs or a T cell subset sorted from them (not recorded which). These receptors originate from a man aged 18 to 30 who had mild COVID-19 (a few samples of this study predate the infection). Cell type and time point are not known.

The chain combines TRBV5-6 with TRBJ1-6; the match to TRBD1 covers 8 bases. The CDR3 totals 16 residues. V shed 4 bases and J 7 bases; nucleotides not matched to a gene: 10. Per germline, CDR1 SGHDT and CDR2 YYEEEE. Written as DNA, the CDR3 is TGTGCCAGCAGCACCAGGGGGCGCGGAATAAATTCACCCCTCCACTTT. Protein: CASSTRGRGINSPLHF.

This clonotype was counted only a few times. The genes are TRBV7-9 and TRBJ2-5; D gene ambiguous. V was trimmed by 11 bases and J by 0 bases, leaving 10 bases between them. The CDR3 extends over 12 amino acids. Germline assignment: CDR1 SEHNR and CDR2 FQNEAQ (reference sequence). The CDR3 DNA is TGTGCCTTTGGACCGAACCAAGAGACCCAGTACTTC. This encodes CAFGPNQETQYF.